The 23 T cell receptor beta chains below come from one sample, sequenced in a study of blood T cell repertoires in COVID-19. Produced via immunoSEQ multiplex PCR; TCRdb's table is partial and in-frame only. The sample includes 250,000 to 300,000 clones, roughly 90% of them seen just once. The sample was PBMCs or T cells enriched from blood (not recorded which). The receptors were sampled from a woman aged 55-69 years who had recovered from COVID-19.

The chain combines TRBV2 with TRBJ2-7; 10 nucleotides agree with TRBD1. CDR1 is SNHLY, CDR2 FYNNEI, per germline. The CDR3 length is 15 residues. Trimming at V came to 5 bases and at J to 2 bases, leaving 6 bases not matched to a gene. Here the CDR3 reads CASSRQGAPPYEQYF. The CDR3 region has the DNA TGTGCCAGCAGTCGACAGGGGGCGCCCCCCTACGAGCAGTACTTC.

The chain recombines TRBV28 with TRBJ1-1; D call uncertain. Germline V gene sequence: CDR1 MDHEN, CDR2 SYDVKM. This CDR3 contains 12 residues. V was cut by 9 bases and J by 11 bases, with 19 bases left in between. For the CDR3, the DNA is TGTGCCAGTGCCGTAAGGGCCCCGGGGGCTTTCTTT. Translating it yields CASAVRAPGAFF. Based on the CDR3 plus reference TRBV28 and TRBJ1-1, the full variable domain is DVKVTQSSRYLVKRTGEKVFLECVQDMDHENMFWYRQDPGLGLRLIYFSYDVKMKEKGDIPEGYSVSREKKERFSLILESASTNQTSMYLCASAVRAPGAFFGQGTRLTVV.

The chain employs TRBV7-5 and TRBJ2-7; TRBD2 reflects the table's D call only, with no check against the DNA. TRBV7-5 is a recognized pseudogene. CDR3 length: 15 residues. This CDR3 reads CARSLEREKGYEQYF. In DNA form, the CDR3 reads TGTGCCAGAAGCTTAGAGCGGGAGAAGGGGTACGAGCAGTACTTC.

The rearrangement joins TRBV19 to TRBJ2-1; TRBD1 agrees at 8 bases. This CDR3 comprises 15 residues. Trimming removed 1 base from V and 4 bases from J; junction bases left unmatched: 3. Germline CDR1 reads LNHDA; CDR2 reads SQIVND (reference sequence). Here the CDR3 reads CASSIAGGGYNEQFF. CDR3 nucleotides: TGTGCCAGTAGTATAGCAGGGGGCGGATACAATGAGCAGTTCTTC.

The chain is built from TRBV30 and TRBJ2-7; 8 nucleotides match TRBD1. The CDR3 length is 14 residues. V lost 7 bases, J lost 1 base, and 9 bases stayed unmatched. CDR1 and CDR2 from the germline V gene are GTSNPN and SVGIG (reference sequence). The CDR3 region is CASRAGGASYEQYF. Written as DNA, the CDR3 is TGTGCCTCGCGCGCAGGGGGCGCGTCCTACGAGCAGTACTTC.

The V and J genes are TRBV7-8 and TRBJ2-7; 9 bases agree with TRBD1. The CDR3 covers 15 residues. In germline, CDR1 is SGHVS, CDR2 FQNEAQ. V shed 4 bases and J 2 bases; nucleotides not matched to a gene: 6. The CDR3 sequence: CASSSRDRATYEQYF. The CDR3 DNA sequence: TGTGCCAGCAGCTCCCGGGACAGGGCAACCTACGAGCAGTACTTC.

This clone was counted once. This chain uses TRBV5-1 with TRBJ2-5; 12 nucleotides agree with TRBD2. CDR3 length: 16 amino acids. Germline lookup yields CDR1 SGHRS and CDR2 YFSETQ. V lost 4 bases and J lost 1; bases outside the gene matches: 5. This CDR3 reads CASSGGLAGLQETQYF. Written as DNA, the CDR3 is TGCGCCAGCAGCGGGGGACTAGCGGGCCTCCAAGAGACCCAGTACTTC.

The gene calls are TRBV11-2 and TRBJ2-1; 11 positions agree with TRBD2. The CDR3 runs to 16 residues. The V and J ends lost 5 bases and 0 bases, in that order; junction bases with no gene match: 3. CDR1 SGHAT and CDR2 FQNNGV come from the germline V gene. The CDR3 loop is CASSTTSGSSYNEQFF. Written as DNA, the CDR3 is TGTGCCAGCAGCACTACTAGCGGGAGCTCCTACAATGAGCAGTTCTTC.

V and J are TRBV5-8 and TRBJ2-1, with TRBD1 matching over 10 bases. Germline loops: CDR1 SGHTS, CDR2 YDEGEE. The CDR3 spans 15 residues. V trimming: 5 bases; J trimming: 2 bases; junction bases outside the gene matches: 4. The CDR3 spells CASRLDRGPYNEQFF. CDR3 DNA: TGTGCCAGCAGACTTGACAGGGGGCCCTACAATGAGCAGTTCTTC.

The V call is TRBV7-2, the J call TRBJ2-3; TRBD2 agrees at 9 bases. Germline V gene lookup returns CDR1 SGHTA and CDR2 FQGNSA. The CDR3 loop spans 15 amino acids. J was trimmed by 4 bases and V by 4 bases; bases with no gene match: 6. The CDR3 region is CASSSTSGWADTQYF. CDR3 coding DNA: TGTGCCAGCAGCTCCACTAGCGGGTGGGCAGATACGCAGTATTTT.

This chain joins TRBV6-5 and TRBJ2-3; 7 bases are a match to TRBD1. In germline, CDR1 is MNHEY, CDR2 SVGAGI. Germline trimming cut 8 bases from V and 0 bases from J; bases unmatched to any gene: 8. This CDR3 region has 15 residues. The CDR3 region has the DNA TGTGCCAGCGGGGACAGCTTCTCTAGCACAGATACGCAGTATTTT. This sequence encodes CASGDSFSSTDTQYF.

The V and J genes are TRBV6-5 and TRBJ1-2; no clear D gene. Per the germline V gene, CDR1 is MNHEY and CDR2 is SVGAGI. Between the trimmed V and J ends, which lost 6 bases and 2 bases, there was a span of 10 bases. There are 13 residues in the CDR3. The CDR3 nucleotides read TGTGCCAGCAGATCCCTGGAGAACTATGGCTACACCTTC. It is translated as CASRSLENYGYTF.

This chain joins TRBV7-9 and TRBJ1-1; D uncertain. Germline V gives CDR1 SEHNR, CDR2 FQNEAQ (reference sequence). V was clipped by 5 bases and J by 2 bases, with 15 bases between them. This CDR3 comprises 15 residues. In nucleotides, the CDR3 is TGTGCCAGCAGCCCTTTCGACCGGGAAAACACTGAAGCTTTCTTT. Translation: CASSPFDRENTEAFF.

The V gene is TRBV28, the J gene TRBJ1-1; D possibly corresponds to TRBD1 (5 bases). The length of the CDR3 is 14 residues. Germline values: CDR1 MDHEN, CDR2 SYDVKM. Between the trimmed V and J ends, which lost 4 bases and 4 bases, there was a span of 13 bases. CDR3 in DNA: TGTGCCAGCAGTTGGGGCCCCCTGGGCACTGAAGCTTTCTTT. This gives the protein CASSWGPLGTEAFF.

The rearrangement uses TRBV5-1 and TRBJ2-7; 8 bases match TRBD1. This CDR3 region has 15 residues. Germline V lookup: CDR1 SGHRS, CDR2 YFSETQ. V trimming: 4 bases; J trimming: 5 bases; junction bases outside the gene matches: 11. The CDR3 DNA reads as TGCGCCAGCAGCATCCAGGACAGGGATTTCGACGAGCAGTACTTC. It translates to CASSIQDRDFDEQYF.

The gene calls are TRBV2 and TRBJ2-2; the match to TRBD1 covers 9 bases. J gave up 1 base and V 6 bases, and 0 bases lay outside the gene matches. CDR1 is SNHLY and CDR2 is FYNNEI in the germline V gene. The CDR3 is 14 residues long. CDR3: CASRDRGNTGELFF. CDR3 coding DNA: TGTGCCAGCAGGGACAGGGGGAACACCGGGGAGCTGTTTTTT.

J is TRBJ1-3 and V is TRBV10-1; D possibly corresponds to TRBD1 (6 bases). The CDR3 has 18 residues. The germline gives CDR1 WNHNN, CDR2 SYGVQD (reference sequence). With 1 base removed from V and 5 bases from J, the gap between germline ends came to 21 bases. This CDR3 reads CASSEYGPGHTSRNTIYF. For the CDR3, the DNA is TGCGCCAGCAGTGAGTATGGACCGGGACACACCAGCAGAAACACCATATATTTT.

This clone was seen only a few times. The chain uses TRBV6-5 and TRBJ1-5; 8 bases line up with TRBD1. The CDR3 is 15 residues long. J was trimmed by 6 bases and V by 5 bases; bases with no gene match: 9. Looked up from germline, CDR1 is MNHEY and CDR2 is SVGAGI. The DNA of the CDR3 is TGTGCCAGCAGTACGACAGGGGCGCTTGGTCAGCCCCAGCATTTT. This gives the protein CASSTTGALGQPQHF.

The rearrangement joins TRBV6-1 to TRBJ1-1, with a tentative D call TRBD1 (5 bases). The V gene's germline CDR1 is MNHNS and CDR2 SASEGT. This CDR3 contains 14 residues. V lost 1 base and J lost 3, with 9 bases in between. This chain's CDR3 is CASSEGRVDTEAFF. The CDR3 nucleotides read TGTGCCAGCAGTGAAGGCAGGGTAGACACTGAAGCTTTCTTT.

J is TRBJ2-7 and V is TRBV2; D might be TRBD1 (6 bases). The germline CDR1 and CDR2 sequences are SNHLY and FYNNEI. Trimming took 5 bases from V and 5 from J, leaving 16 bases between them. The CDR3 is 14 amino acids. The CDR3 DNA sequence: TGTGCCAGCAGTCGTATCAGGGACACCGACGAGCAGTACTTC. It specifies CASSRIRDTDEQYF.

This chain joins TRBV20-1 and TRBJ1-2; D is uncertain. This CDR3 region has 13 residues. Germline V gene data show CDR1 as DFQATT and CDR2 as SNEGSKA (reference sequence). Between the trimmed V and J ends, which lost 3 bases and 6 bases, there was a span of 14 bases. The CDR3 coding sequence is TGCAGTGCTAGTATCCCGGGATTCGATGGCTACACCTTC. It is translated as CSASIPGFDGYTF.

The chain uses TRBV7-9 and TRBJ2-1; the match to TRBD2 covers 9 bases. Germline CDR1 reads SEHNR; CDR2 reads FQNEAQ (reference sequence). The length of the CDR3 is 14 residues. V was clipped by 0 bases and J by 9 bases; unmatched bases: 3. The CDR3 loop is CASSLASGGVEQFF. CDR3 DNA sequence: TGTGCCAGCAGCTTAGCTAGCGGGGGTGTTGAGCAGTTCTTC. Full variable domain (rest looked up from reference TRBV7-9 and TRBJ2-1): DTGVSQNPRHKITKRGQNVTFRCDPISEHNRLYWYRQTLGQGPEFLTYFQNEAQLEKSRLLSDRFSAERPKGSFSTLEIQRTEQGDSAMYLCASSLASGGVEQFFGPGTRLTVL.

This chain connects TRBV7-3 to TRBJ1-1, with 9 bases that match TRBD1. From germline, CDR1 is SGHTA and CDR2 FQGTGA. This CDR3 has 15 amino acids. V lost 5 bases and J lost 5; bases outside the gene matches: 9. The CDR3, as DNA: TGTGCCAGCAGCCAACAACAGGGGGCTGGGACTGAAGCTTTCTTT. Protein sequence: CASSQQQGAGTEAFF.